The rows below give T cell receptor beta chains drawn from one sample of a study of regulatory T cells in long-lasting Graves disease. TCRdb processed the multiplex PCR reads anew with MiXCR; each CDR3 protein has one entry. The data contain 300,000 to 350,000 distinct CDR3 sequences, about 18% of them singletons. The sequences come from peripheral blood mononuclear cells (PBMCs), collected when the disease was refractory, from a patient treated with antithyroid drugs. All receptors come from a female donor with Graves disease. CDR3s leave out the opening cysteine and the closing phenylalanine or tryptophan.

>TRBV14
ASSHRGEKLF
>TRBV18
ASSPGQVKNTIY
>TRBV7-9
ASSLGTVSPSTDTQY
>TRBV11-2
ASSLGVTAGRIETQY
>TRBV7-3
ASSHSGREETQY
>TRBV20-1
SASTKRGYT
>TRBV11-2
ASRRLAGGHNDGELF
>TRBV5-1
ASSFLAGSPTDTQY
>TRBV12-3/TRBV12-4
ASSSSGPTYGYT
>TRBV30
AWSVLRGGYEQY
>TRBV6-1
ASIHLPTWGEKLF